This passage covers 27 T cell receptor beta chains from one sample sequenced in a study of cytomegalovirus exposure and HLA in healthy donors. The PCR contained 60 Vbeta and 13 Jbeta primers. Method: immunoSEQ multiplex PCR; TCRdb's copy keeps in-frame clones and lacks some. The profile shows 150,000 to 200,000 clones, roughly four fifths of them singletons. Sequencing was performed on PBMCs. The receptors stem from a woman between 35 and 50 years old in good health and CMV-seronegative.

The chain recombines TRBV7-3 with TRBJ2-1, with 11 bases aligning to TRBD2. J lost 7 bases, V lost 5 bases, and 13 bases had no gene match. Germline V CDR1 and CDR2: SGHTA, FQGTGA. CDR3 length equals 17 residues. The CDR3 DNA is TGTGCCAGCAGCGTAGCGGGAGGGCCTGGTGGGCTGAATGAGCAGTTCTTC. It codes for CASSVAGGPGGLNEQFF.

The rearrangement uses TRBV6-6 and TRBJ2-5, with 8 bases fitting TRBD2. The better agreement between TRBJ2-7 and the DNA end casts doubt on the J call. Germline V lookup: CDR1 MNHNY, CDR2 SVGAGI (reference sequence). CDR3 size: 15 residues. The CDR3 DNA reads as TGTGCCAGCAGTGCAGGGGAGCGGGAGTGGAACGAGCAGTACTTC. Translating it yields CASSAGEREWNEQYF.

This clone was detected a few times. CDR3 sequence: CASSGGGVPEAFF. In DNA form, the CDR3 reads TGTGCCAGCAGCGGTGGGGGGGTCCCTGAAGCTTTCTTT. The rearrangement links TRBV2 to TRBJ1-1; D is perhaps TRBD1 (5 bases). The CDR3 consists of 13 residues. Trimming removed 6 bases at V and 6 bases at J, with 14 bases between. CDR1 and CDR2 (germline): SNHLY, FYNNEI.

The genes are TRBV7-2 and TRBJ1-5; D gene unclear. Germline loops: CDR1 SGHTA, CDR2 FQGNSA. V was trimmed by 0 bases and J by 5 bases, leaving 11 bases between them. This CDR3 has 15 residues. CDR3 loop: CASSLAGGQYQPQHF. Here the CDR3 DNA reads TGTGCCAGCAGCTTAGCTGGCGGTCAGTATCAGCCCCAGCATTTT.

J is TRBJ2-1 and V is TRBV2, with 7 bases identical to TRBD2. J gave up 0 bases and V 6 bases, and 5 bases lay outside the gene matches. Germline lookup yields CDR1 SNHLY and CDR2 FYNNEI. The CDR3 length is 15 residues. In DNA form, the CDR3 reads TGTGCCAGCAGCGGGGGGTTAAGCTCCTACAATGAGCAGTTCTTC. Protein sequence: CASSGGLSSYNEQFF.

This sequence joins TRBV2 and TRBJ2-3, with D hard to call. Germline CDR1 is SNHLY and CDR2 is FYNNEI. Trimming left V 4 bases short and J 5 bases short, with 4 bases between. This CDR3 spans 11 amino acids. DNA for the CDR3: TGTGCCAGCAGTGTAAAAGATACGCAGTATTTT. The encoded protein is CASSVKDTQYF.

The CDR3 DNA reads TGTGCCAGCAGACGACTAGCGGGGATCTACGAGCAGTACTTC. This codes for CASRRLAGIYEQYF. This chain uses TRBV7-2 with TRBJ2-7; 11 bases line up with TRBD2. Germline lookup yields CDR1 SGHTA and CDR2 FQGNSA. V was clipped by 6 bases and J by 3 bases; unmatched bases: 4. The CDR3 length is 14 residues.

This sequence joins TRBV6-5 and TRBJ2-7; 8 bases fit TRBD1. From germline, CDR1 is MNHEY and CDR2 SVGAGI. V was clipped by 6 bases and J by 3 bases; unmatched bases: 4. This CDR3 is built from 13 residues. CDR3 in DNA: TGTGCCAGCAGCAGTGGACAGGGCTACGAGCAGTACTTC. Its translation is CASSSGQGYEQYF.

This chain joins TRBV30 and TRBJ1-1; a weak D match, TRBD1 (5 bases). This CDR3 contains 13 residues. From germline, CDR1 is GTSNPN and CDR2 SVGIG (reference sequence). V shed 0 bases and J shed 2 bases, with 7 bases lying between them. This CDR3 is CAWSVQENTEAFF. In nucleotides, the CDR3 is TGTGCCTGGAGTGTACAGGAAAACACTGAAGCTTTCTTT.

In this sample, this clone turned up a few times. The chain is built from TRBV29-1 and TRBJ2-1; D perhaps matches TRBD2 (5 bases). The germline V gene encodes CDR1 SQVTM and CDR2 ANQGSEA. The CDR3 loop spans 14 amino acids. V was trimmed by 3 bases and J by 0 bases, leaving 9 bases between them. The CDR3 region has the DNA TGCAGCGTTGAGGAGGCGTACTCCTACAATGAGCAGTTCTTC. Encoded protein: CSVEEAYSYNEQFF.

The chain employs TRBV6-6 and TRBJ2-5; TRBD2 aligns across 8 bases. With the DNA end fitting TRBJ2-7 better, the J assignment may be wrong. CDR3 length: 14 residues. Germline CDR1 is MNHNY and CDR2 is SVGAGI (reference sequence). The CDR3 loop reads CASNLAGGSYEQYF. DNA of the CDR3: TGTGCCAGCAATTTGGCGGGAGGATCCTACGAGCAGTACTTC.

This chain uses TRBV27 with TRBJ1-3; D call uncertain. Deletions cut 6 bases from V and 1 base from J, with 19 bases between. This CDR3 contains 17 residues. The germline gives CDR1 MNHEY, CDR2 SMNVEV (reference sequence). The CDR3 coding sequence is TGTGCCAGCAGGGATCGGGAGATGCCGGCATCTGGAAACACCATATATTTT. It codes for CASRDREMPASGNTIYF.

V is TRBV18 and J is TRBJ2-2; 10 nucleotides align to TRBD2. The germline V gene has CDR1 KGHSH and CDR2 LQKENI. This CDR3 has 18 amino acids. V shed 3 bases and J 4 bases; nucleotides not matched to a gene: 11. CDR3 protein: CASSPLTSGSTLTGELFF. The CDR3 bases are TGTGCCAGCTCACCGTTGACTAGCGGGTCCACCCTCACCGGGGAGCTGTTTTTT.

The V and J genes are TRBV13 and TRBJ2-1; possibly TRBD2 for D (5 bases). Trimming removed 5 bases from V and 5 bases from J, with 10 bases in between. CDR1 and CDR2 from the germline V gene are PRHDT and FYEKMQ (reference sequence). The CDR3 length is 13 residues. The CDR3 DNA sequence: TGTGCCAGCAGCCCGACTATAAACAATGAGCAGTTCTTC. Translated: CASSPTINNEQFF.

The rearrangement uses TRBV7-8 and TRBJ2-1; 8 bases are a match to TRBD2. CDR1 is SGHVS and CDR2 is FQNEAQ in the germline V gene. CDR3 length: 18 residues. The J segment lost 0 bases and the V segment lost 1 base, leaving 8 bases of the junction unmatched. The CDR3 loop is CASSLVLADLSSYNEQFF. The CDR3 DNA reads as TGTGCCAGCAGCTTAGTACTAGCGGACCTTAGCTCCTACAATGAGCAGTTCTTC.

This chain links TRBV27 with TRBJ2-6, with D possibly matching TRBD2 (6 bases). Germline CDR1 MNHEY, CDR2 SMNVEV (reference sequence). Trimming stripped 0 bases from V and 3 bases from J, with 12 bases between. This CDR3 spans 17 amino acids. CDR3 nucleotide sequence: TGTGCCAGCAGTTTATCGTCCGGGAGAGGTGGGGCCAACGTCCTGACTTTC. Amino acids: CASSLSSGRGGANVLTF.

This clone was detected only a few times. The gene calls are TRBV5-1 and TRBJ1-3, with D possibly TRBD1 on 6 matching bases. Trimming stripped 4 bases from V and 8 bases from J, with 7 bases between. Per the germline V gene, CDR1 is SGHRS and CDR2 is YFSETQ. The CDR3 loop spans 11 amino acids. As DNA, the CDR3 is TGCGCCAGCAGCGAGGGGGACACCATATATTTT. As protein: CASSEGDTIYF.

This clone was found a few times. The chain employs TRBV6-6 and TRBJ1-5; 7 bases match TRBD1. Germline V gene lookup returns CDR1 MNHNY and CDR2 SVGAGI (reference sequence). V lost 6 bases and J lost 4; bases outside the gene matches: 9. This CDR3 contains 15 residues. The CDR3 spells CASRGGQTLNQPQHF. The DNA of the CDR3 is TGTGCCAGCAGAGGGGGACAGACTCTAAATCAGCCCCAGCATTTT.

The V and J genes are TRBV7-2 and TRBJ2-3; the D gene is possibly TRBD2 (6 bases). Germline lookup yields CDR1 SGHTA and CDR2 FQGNSA. Trimming removed 5 bases at V and 5 bases at J, with 14 bases between. The CDR3 extends over 14 amino acids. The CDR3 sequence is CASSLGTSLDTQYF. The CDR3 DNA reads TGTGCCAGCAGCCTCGGGACTTCTTTAGATACGCAGTATTTT.

This chain uses TRBV13 with TRBJ2-2; maybe TRBD1 (6 bases). The ends were cut back, 5 bases at V and 2 bases at J, with 18 bases in the middle. The CDR3 is 17 amino acids. In germline, CDR1 is PRHDT, CDR2 FYEKMQ (reference sequence). The CDR3 bases are TGTGCCAGCAGCCCATCAATACAGGGAATAAACACCGGGGAGCTGTTTTTT. Protein product: CASSPSIQGINTGELFF.

The V gene is TRBV2, the J gene TRBJ2-2; 11 nucleotides line up with TRBD1. Germline CDR1 is SNHLY and CDR2 is FYNNEI. V lost 0 bases, J lost 5 bases, and 5 bases stayed unmatched. The CDR3 sequence is 17 residues long. CDR3 sequence reads: CASSEALGTGGTGELFF. The CDR3, as DNA: TGTGCCAGCAGTGAAGCGCTTGGGACAGGGGGGACCGGGGAGCTGTTTTTT.

There are a few counts of this clone. The chain uses TRBV6-1 and TRBJ1-5, with unresolved D. The CDR3 is 16 amino acids. CDR1 is MNHNS, CDR2 SASEGT, per germline. Trimming took 2 bases from V and 5 from J, leaving 16 bases between them. This chain's CDR3 is CASSEMVGSGDQPQHF. The CDR3 DNA reads TGTGCCAGCAGTGAAATGGTAGGATCCGGGGATCAGCCCCAGCATTTT.

The chain couples TRBV2 to TRBJ1-5; 11 bases line up with TRBD1. The ends lost 6 bases at V and 4 bases at J; junction bases unmatched: 2. This CDR3 spans 14 amino acids. Germline V CDR1 and CDR2: SNHLY, FYNNEI. The CDR3, as DNA: TGTGCCAGCAGCGGACAGGGGGCAAATCAGCCCCAGCATTTT. The encoded protein is CASSGQGANQPQHF.

This chain links TRBV5-6 with TRBJ2-5; 10 nucleotides line up with TRBD2. Germline V gene lookup returns CDR1 SGHDT and CDR2 YYEEEE. V shed 4 bases and J 4 bases; nucleotides not matched to a gene: 1. CDR3 length: 13 residues. The CDR3 region has the DNA TGTGCCAGCAGCCGACTAGCGGGAGAGACCCAGTACTTC. Translation gives CASSRLAGETQYF.

The CDR3 spells CASSSPLEGWGNEQFF. As DNA, the CDR3 is TGTGCCAGCAGCTCTCCCCTGGAGGGGTGGGGGAATGAGCAGTTCTTC. J is TRBJ2-1 and V is TRBV7-3; tentative D call: TRBD2 (6 bases). The CDR3 has 16 amino acids. Per the germline V gene, CDR1 is SGHTA and CDR2 is FQGTGA. Trimming pared 4 bases from V and 7 bases from J, leaving 20 bases between. The whole variable domain, remainder taken from reference TRBV7-3 and TRBJ2-1, is GAGVSQTPSNKVTEKGKYVELRCDPISGHTALYWYRQSLGQGPEFLIYFQGTGAADDSGLPNDRFFAVRPEGSVSTLKIQRTERGDSAVYLCASSSPLEGWGNEQFFGPGTRLTVL.

The chain is built from TRBV10-2 and TRBJ2-5, with 10 bases identical to TRBD2. The end of the DNA aligns better with TRBJ2-7, so the J call may be wrong. The CDR3 runs 14 residues. CDR1 and CDR2 from the germline V gene are WSHSY and SAAADI. The CDR3 spells CASRQTSGSYEQYF. The CDR3, as DNA: TGCGCCAGCAGACAGACTAGCGGGTCCTACGAGCAGTACTTC.

V and J are TRBV6-1 and TRBJ2-7, with D possibly TRBD1 on 6 matching bases. This CDR3 has 13 residues. Trimming cost V 4 bases and J 7 bases, with 14 bases left between them. From germline, CDR1 is MNHNS and CDR2 SASEGT. CDR3: CASSGSSQGEQYF. CDR3 DNA: TGTGCCAGCAGTGGATCAAGCCAGGGGGAGCAGTACTTC.